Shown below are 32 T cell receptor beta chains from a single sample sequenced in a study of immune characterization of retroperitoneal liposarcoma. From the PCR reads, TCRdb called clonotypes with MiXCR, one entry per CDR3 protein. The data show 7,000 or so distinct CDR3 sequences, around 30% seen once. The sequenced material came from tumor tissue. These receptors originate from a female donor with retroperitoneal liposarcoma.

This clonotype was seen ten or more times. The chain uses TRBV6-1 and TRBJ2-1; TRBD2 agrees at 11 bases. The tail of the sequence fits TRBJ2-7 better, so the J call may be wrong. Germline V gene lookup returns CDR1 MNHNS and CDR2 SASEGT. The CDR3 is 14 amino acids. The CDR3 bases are TGTGCCAGCCAACTAGCGGGAGCCGGAAGTGAGCAGTACTTC. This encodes CASQLAGAGSEQYF.

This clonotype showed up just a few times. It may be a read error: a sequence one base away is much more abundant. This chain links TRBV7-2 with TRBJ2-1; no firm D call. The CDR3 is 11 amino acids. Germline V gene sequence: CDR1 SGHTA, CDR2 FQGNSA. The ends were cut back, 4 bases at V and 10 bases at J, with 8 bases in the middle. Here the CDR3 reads CASSYSYEQFF. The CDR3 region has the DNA TGTGCCAGCAGCTATTCCTACGAGCAGTTCTTC. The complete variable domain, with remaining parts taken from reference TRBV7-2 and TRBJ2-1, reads GAGVSQSPSNKVTEKGKDVELRCDPISGHTALYWYRQSLGQGLEFLIYFQGNSAPDKSGLPSDRFSAERTGGSVSTLTIQRTQQEDSAVYLCASSYSYEQFFGPGTRLTVL.

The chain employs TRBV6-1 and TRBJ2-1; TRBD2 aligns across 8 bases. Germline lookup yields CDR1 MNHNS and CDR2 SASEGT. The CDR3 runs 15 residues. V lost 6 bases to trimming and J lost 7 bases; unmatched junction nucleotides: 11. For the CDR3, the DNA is TGTGCCAGCAGACCTGAAGCGGGAGTAACAAATGAGCAGTTCTTC. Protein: CASRPEAGVTNEQFF.

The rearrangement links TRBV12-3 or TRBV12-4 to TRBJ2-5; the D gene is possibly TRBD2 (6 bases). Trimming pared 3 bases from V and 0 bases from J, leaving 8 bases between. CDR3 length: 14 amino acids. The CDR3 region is CASSFAGYQETQYF. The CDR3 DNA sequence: TGTGCCAGCAGTTTCGCGGGGTACCAAGAGACCCAGTACTTC.

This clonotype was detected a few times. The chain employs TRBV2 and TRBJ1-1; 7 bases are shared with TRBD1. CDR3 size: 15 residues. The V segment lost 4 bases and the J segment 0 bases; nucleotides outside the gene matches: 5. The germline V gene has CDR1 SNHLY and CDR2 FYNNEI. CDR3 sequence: CASSAPQGVNTEAFF. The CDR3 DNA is TGTGCCAGCAGTGCACCCCAGGGGGTGAACACTGAAGCTTTCTTT.

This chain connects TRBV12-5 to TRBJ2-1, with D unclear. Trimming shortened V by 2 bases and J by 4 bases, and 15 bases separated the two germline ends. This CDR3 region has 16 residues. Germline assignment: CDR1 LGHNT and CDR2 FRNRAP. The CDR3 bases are TGTGCTAGTGGTTTGATGGGCAGCAAGTCTTACAATGAGCAGTTCTTC. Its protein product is CASGLMGSKSYNEQFF.

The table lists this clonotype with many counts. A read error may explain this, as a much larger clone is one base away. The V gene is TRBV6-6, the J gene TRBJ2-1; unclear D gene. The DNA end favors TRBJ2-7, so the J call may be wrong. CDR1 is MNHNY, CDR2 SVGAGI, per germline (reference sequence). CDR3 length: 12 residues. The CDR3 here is CASSSSYNEQYF. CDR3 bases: TGTGCCAGCAGCTCATCCTACAATGAGCAGTACTTC.

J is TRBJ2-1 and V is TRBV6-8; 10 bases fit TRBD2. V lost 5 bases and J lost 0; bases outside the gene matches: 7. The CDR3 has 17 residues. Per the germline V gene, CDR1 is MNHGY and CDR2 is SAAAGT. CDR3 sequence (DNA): TGTGCCAGCAGTCGGACTAGCGGATTCAGCTCCTACAATGAGCAGTTCTTC. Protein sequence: CASSRTSGFSSYNEQFF.

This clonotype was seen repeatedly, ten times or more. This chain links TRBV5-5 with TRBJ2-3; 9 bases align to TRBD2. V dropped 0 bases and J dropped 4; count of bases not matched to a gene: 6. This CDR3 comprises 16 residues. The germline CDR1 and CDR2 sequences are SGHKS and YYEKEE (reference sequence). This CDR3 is CASSLGSSGIADTQYF. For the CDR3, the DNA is TGTGCCAGCAGCTTGGGGTCTAGCGGGATCGCAGATACGCAGTATTTT.

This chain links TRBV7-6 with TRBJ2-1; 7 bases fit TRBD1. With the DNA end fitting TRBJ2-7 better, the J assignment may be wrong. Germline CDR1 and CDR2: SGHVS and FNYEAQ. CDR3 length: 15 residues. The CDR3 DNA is TGTGCCAGCAGCTTGCATTGGGACAGCTCCTACGAGCAGTACTTC. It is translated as CASSLHWDSSYEQYF.

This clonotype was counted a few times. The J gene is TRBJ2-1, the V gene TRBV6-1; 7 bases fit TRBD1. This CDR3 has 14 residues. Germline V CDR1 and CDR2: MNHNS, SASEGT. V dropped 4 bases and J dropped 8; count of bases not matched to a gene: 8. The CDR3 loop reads CASSVRQGLDEQFF. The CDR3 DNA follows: TGTGCCAGCAGTGTAAGACAGGGTTTGGATGAGCAGTTCTTC.

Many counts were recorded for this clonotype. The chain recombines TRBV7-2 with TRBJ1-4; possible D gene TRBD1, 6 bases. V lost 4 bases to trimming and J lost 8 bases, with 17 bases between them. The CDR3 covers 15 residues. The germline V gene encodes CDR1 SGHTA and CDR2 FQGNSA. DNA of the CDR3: TGTGCCAGCAGCTCTAGGGGGGGCGCTGGAGAAAAACTGTTTTTT. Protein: CASSSRGGAGEKLFF. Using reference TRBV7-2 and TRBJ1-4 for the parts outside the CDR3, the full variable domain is GAGVSQSPSNKVTEKGKDVELRCDPISGHTALYWYRQSLGQGLEFLIYFQGNSAPDKSGLPSDRFSAERTGGSVSTLTIQRTQQEDSAVYLCASSSRGGAGEKLFFGSGTQLSVL.

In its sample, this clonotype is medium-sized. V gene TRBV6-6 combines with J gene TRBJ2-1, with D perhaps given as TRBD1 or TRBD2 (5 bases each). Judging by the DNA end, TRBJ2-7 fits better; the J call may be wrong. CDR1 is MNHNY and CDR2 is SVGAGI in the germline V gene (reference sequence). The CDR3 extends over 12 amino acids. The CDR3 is CASSGWGNEQYF. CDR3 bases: TGTGCCAGCAGTGGGTGGGGGAACGAGCAGTACTTC.

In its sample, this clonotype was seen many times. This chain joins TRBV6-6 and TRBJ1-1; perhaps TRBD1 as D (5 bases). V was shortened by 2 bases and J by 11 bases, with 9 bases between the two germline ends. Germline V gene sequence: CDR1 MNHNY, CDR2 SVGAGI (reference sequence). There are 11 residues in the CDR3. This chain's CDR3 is CASSYAGIAFF. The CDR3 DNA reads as TGTGCCAGCAGTTACGCAGGGATTGCTTTCTTT.

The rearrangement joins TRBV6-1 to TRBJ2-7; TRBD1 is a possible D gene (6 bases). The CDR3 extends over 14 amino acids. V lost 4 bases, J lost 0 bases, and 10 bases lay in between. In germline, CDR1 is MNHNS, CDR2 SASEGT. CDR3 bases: TGTGCCAGCAGTGTAGGACAGATCTCCTACGAGCAGTACTTC. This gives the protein CASSVGQISYEQYF.

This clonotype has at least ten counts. The DNA of the CDR3 is TGTGCCAGCAGCTTAATCTCGACAGATACGCAGTATTTT. It codes for CASSLISTDTQYF. The chain recombines TRBV11-2 with TRBJ2-3; D is ambiguous. This CDR3 is built from 13 residues. Germline lookup yields CDR1 SGHAT and CDR2 FQNNGV. Trimming took 2 bases from V and 3 from J, leaving 6 bases between them.

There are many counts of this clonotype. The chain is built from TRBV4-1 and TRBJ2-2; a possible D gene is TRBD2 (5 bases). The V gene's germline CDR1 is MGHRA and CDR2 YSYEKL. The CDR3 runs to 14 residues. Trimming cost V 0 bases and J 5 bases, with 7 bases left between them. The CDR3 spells CASSQDTGTGELFF. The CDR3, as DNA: TGCGCCAGCAGCCAAGATACGGGAACCGGGGAGCTGTTTTTT.

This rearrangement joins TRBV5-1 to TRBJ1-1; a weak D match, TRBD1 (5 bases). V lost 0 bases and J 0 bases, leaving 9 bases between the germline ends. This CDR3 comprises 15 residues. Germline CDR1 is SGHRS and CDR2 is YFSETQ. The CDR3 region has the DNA TGCGCCAGCAGCTTGGGGGGGGGAATGAACACTGAAGCTTTCTTT. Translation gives CASSLGGGMNTEAFF.

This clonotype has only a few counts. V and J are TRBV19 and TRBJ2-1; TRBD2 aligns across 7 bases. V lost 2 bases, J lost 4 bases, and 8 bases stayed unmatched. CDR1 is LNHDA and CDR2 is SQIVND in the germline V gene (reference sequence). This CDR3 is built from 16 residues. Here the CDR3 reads CASSIIRASGYNEQFF. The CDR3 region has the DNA TGTGCCAGTAGTATAATTAGGGCTAGCGGTTACAATGAGCAGTTCTTC. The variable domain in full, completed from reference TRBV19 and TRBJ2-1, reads DGGITQSPKYLFRKEGQNVTLSCEQNLNHDAMYWYRQDPGQGLRLIYYSQIVNDFQKGDIAEGYSVSREKKESFPLTVTSAQKNPTAFYLCASSIIRASGYNEQFFGPGTRLTVL.

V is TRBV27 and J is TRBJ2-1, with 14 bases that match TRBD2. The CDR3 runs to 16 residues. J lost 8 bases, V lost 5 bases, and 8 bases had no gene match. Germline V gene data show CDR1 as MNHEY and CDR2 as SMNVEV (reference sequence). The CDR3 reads CASSASGTSGRDEQFF. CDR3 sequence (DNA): TGTGCCAGCAGTGCCTCCGGGACTAGCGGGAGAGATGAGCAGTTCTTC.

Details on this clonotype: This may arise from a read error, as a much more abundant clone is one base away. The CDR3 sequence is CASSYENPSTDTQYF. Here the CDR3 DNA reads TGTGCCAGCAGTTACGAAAACCCTAGCACAGATACGCAGTATTTT. J is TRBJ2-3 and V is TRBV6-8; D is undetermined. The CDR3 totals 15 residues. The germline V gene has CDR1 MNHGY and CDR2 SAAAGT. The germline V and J ends were trimmed by 2 bases and 0 bases, with 9 bases remaining between them.

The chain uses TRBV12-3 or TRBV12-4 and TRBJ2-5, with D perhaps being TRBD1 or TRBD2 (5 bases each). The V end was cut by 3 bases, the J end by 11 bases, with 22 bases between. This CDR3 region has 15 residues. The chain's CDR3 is CASSFAGTSNNEQYF. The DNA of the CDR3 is TGTGCCAGCAGTTTTGCAGGGACCTCAAACAATGAGCAGTACTTC.

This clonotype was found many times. The CDR3, as DNA: TGTGCCAGTATAAGACTAGCGGGAGGCGGCGGGGAGCTGTTTTTT. Translation gives CASIRLAGGGGELFF. The chain employs TRBV6-1 and TRBJ2-2; TRBD2 aligns across 13 bases. CDR3 length: 15 residues. The V gene's germline CDR1 is MNHNS and CDR2 SASEGT. V shed 9 bases, J shed 7 bases, and the junction held 8 bases outside the gene matches.

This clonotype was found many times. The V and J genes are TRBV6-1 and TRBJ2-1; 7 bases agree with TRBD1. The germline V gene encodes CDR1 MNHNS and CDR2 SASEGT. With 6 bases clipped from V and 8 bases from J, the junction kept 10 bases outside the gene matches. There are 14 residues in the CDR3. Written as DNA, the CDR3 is TGTGCCAGCAGCCTCGGACAGGCGAGGGATGAGCAGTTCTTC. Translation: CASSLGQARDEQFF.

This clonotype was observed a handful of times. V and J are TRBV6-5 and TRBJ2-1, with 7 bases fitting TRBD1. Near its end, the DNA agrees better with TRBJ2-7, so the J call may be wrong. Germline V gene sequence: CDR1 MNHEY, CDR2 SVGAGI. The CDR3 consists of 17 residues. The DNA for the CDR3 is TGTGCCAGCAGTTACGGCTTCACAGGGGCCCGGACCTACGAGCAGTACTTC. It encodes CASSYGFTGARTYEQYF.

CDR3 in DNA: TGCGCCAGCAGCTTGAGCTTGGCATCTGGAAACACCATATATTTT. Its protein product is CASSLSLASGNTIYF. The chain is built from TRBV5-1 and TRBJ1-3; D gene ambiguous. CDR1 is SGHRS, CDR2 YFSETQ, per germline. The length of the CDR3 is 15 residues. The V and J ends lost 1 base and 1 base respectively, with 9 bases between them.

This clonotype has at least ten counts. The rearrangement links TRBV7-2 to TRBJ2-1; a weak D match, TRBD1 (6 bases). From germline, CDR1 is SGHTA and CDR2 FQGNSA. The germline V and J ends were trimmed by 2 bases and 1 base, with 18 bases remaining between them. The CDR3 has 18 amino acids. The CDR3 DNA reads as TGTGCCAGCAGCTTACGCCGGGTTACAGGGCTATCCTACAATGAGCAGTTCTTC. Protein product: CASSLRRVTGLSYNEQFF.

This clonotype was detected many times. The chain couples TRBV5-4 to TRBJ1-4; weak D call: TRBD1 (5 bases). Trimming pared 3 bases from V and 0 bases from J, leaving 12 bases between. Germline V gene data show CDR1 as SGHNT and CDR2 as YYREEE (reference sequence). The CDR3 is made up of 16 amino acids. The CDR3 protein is CASSSKTDATNEKLFF. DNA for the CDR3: TGTGCCAGCAGCTCCAAGACAGATGCAACTAATGAAAAACTGTTTTTT.

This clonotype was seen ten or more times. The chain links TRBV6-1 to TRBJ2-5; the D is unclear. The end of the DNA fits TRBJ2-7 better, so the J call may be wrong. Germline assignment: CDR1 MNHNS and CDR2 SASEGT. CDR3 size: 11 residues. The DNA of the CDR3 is TGTGCCAGCGGGCAGACCTACGAGCAGTACTTC. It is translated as CASGQTYEQYF.

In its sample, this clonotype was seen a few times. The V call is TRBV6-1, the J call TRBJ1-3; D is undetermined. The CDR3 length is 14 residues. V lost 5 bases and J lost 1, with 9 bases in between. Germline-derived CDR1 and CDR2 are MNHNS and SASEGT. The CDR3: CASSTPQSGNTIYF. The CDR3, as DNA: TGTGCCAGCAGTACCCCGCAGTCTGGAAACACCATATATTTT.

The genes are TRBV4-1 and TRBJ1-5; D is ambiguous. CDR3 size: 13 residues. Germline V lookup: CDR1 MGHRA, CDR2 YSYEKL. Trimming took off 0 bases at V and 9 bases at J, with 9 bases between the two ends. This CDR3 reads CASSQDLGRPQHF. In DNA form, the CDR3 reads TGCGCCAGCAGCCAAGATCTAGGTAGGCCCCAGCATTTT.

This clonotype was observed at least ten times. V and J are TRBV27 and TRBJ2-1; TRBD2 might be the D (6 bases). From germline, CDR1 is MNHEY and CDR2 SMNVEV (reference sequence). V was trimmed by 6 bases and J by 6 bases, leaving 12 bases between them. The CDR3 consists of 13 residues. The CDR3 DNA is TGTGCCAGCAGCTCCACTAGCATCAATGAGCAGTTCTTC. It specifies CASSSTSINEQFF.